The 12 T cell receptor beta chains reported below all come from one sample, sequenced in a study of PD-1 blockade in mismatch repair-deficient tumors (TCRdb year 2017). Library preparation employed the immunoSEQ multiplex PCR assay. Here the immuneACCESS table is served through TCRdb, limited to in-frame sequences with V and J called. Missing clones are a known gap in these copies; in checked studies unresolved V genes cover under half, and the rest lacks a known reason. Across this sample there are around 100,000 clones, with about three quarters seen only once. Roughly 4.8% of the sample goes to the ten largest clones. The sequencing used peripheral blood, collected roughly 13 months after starting pembrolizumab. The receptors here all came from an adult with mismatch repair-deficient cancer.

The rearrangement joins TRBV23-1 to TRBJ2-1, with TRBD2 as a possible D gene (6 bases). TRBV23-1 falls under the ORF class, with uncertain function. This CDR3 has 17 amino acids. Trimming removed 3 bases at V and 7 bases at J, with 22 bases between. CDR3 sequence (DNA): TGCGCCAGCAGTCACCGGGCTCTCGGGAGTAAGTTGAATGAGCAGTTCTTC. It specifies CASSHRALGSKLNEQFF.

The chain joins TRBV4-2 to TRBJ1-5, with D hard to call. Germline values: CDR1 LGHNA, CDR2 YNFKEQ. The CDR3 loop spans 14 amino acids. Trimming took off 1 base at V and 4 bases at J, with 8 bases between the two ends. As DNA, the CDR3 is TGTGCCAGCAGCCAAGTACAGTTAAATCAGCCCCAGCATTTT. Protein product: CASSQVQLNQPQHF.

In nucleotides, the CDR3 is TGTGCCAGCGGCTGGGAAGGCACCGGGGAGCTGTTTTTT. Its protein product is CASGWEGTGELFF. This sequence joins TRBV7-6 and TRBJ2-2; D gene unclear. Germline V CDR1 and CDR2: SGHVS, FNYEAQ. This CDR3 has 13 residues. V lost 8 bases to trimming and J lost 4 bases, with 11 bases between them.

The rearrangement links TRBV7-3 to TRBJ2-5; 9 nucleotides agree with TRBD2. The V gene end was trimmed by 2 bases and the J gene end by 4 bases; junction bases not matched to a gene: 8. Germline V gene sequence: CDR1 SGHTA, CDR2 FQGTGA. This CDR3 has 16 residues. CDR3 protein: CASSLSGGRAGETQYF. The CDR3 DNA reads as TGTGCCAGCAGCTTATCGGGCGGGAGGGCCGGAGAGACCCAGTACTTC.

Only one count was recorded for this clone. The chain carries TRBV19 and TRBJ2-1; tentative D call: TRBD1 (6 bases). Trimming stripped 5 bases from V and 3 bases from J, with 11 bases between. This CDR3 has 14 amino acids. CDR1 is LNHDA and CDR2 is SQIVND in the germline V gene (reference sequence). CDR3 sequence reads: CASSPTGNYNEQFF. The DNA for the CDR3 is TGTGCCAGTAGTCCCACAGGGAACTACAATGAGCAGTTCTTC.

The rearrangement joins TRBV13 to TRBJ2-7; TRBD2 might be the D (7 bases). The V end was cut by 5 bases, the J end by 5 bases, with 16 bases between. Looked up from germline, CDR1 is PRHDT and CDR2 is FYEKMQ (reference sequence). The CDR3 loop spans 14 amino acids. The CDR3 DNA is TGTGCCAGCAGCACCACACGGGGGGCAGACGAGCAGTACTTC. It codes for CASSTTRGADEQYF.

As regards this clone: A single base separates this from a much larger clone, so it may be a read error. Distinct nucleotide sequences in the sample also encode this CDR3. This sequence joins TRBV7-2 and TRBJ2-3, with D unresolved. Germline CDR1 SGHTA, CDR2 FQGNSA. With 2 bases removed from V and 3 bases from J, the gap between germline ends came to 0 bases. This CDR3 contains 11 residues. CDR3 in amino acids: CASSLTDTQYF. CDR3 in DNA: TGTGCCAGCAGCTTAACAGATACGCAGTATTTT.

V gene TRBV9 combines with J gene TRBJ2-7, with 9 bases lining up with TRBD2. Unmatched junction bases numbered 8, after V lost 2 bases and J lost 5 bases. The CDR3 sequence is 15 residues long. Germline V lookup: CDR1 SGDLS, CDR2 YYNGEE. The CDR3 loop reads CASSVSGIAGDEQYF. CDR3 in DNA: TGTGCCAGCAGCGTCTCCGGAATAGCGGGAGACGAGCAGTACTTC.

This clone was counted once. The chain links TRBV7-9 to TRBJ2-5, with TRBD2 as a possible D gene (5 bases). V was pared by 2 bases and J by 4 bases, with 26 bases between. The CDR3 loop spans 19 amino acids. Germline CDR1 reads SEHNR; CDR2 reads FQNEAQ (reference sequence). The DNA for the CDR3 is TGTGCCAGCAGCTTAAAGGGTCAGGCAGCCGGAGAGAGGGTAGAGACCCAGTACTTC. Translating it yields CASSLKGQAAGERVETQYF.

The chain links TRBV9 to TRBJ2-7, with unresolved D. From germline, CDR1 is SGDLS and CDR2 YYNGEE. CDR3 length equals 13 residues. V shed 0 bases and J shed 1 base, with 5 bases lying between them. The CDR3 protein is CASSVAPSYEQYF. CDR3 nucleotides: TGTGCCAGCAGCGTAGCCCCGTCCTACGAGCAGTACTTC.

This chain joins TRBV15 and TRBJ2-5; D is perhaps TRBD2 (6 bases). In germline, CDR1 is LNHNV, CDR2 YYDKDF (reference sequence). V lost 1 base to trimming and J lost 0 bases, with 9 bases between them. This CDR3 is built from 15 residues. CDR3 region: CATSRASAYQETQYF. The CDR3 DNA reads TGTGCCACCAGCAGAGCTAGCGCGTACCAAGAGACCCAGTACTTC.

The gene calls are TRBV29-1 and TRBJ2-1, with D hard to call. The CDR3 loop spans 13 amino acids. Germline-derived CDR1 and CDR2 are SQVTM and ANQGSEA. Trimming pared 4 bases from V and 0 bases from J, leaving 7 bases between. DNA for the CDR3: TGCAGCGTTGCTCCTTCCTCCTACAATGAGCAGTTCTTC. It is translated as CSVAPSSYNEQFF.